What follows describes a single T cell receptor (beta chain). The antigen it binds to is not known. Nothing much larger sits one base from this clone, and base qualities are not available. The CDR3 has 15 amino acids, counting the end cysteine and phenylalanine. Kept here is only the CDR3 DNA, which spans 45 bases and is read in frame from base 1. The germline V and J ends show losses of 0 bases and 3 bases respectively, and no gene match explains 2 bases of the junction. The germline V gene (reference sequence) sets CDR1 to LNHNV and CDR2 to YYDKDF. Using the deep immunoSEQ assay, multiplex PCR amplified TCR CDR3 regions from genomic DNA. Genomic DNA extracted from each cell subset was distributed evenly over all wells of several immunoSEQ 96-well plates, and each plate served as one replicate. For sorted subsets, approximately 200 ng of genomic DNA, equivalent to roughly 33,000 T cell genomes, went into each replicate PCR. Purified libraries were measured with a Qubit 3.0 fluorometer, size-checked on a Bioanalyzer 2100, and measured again with the KAPA Library Quantification kit. Each immunoSEQ 96-well plate was sequenced on its own single-read 150-cycle Illumina NextSeq 550 flow cell. On the study's bioinformatics: Because the immunoSEQ output included only junctional sequences and no quality scores, the filtering could not be the same as the filtering used for full-length reads. To assign V/J genes and CDR3, sequences were annotated using PyIR, a Python wrapper for IgBLAST v1.9, with IMGT germline references. Reads were removed for weak V/J assignments (E-value above 1e-6), missing CDR3, stop codons, out-of-frame junctions, or ambiguous translated residues. V3J clonotypes were defined as sequences sharing an identical inferred V gene, J gene, and CDR3 amino acid sequence. Percentage overlap between repertoires was calculated by dividing the number of shared unique clonotypes by the size of the smaller repertoire. Richness of each repertoire was evaluated using RTK rarefaction, the Chao1 estimator, and Recon v2.1 estimates of unobserved clonotypes. Generation probabilities for all TCRbeta clonotypes obtained by the gDNA method from a handful of donors were computed using OLGA. Sourced from immuneACCESS, this table was stored by TCRdb with only in-frame sequences that have V and J called. A share of the clones is absent; for the studies checked, an unresolved V gene accounts for under half, and the remainder has no known explanation. The V and J calls and clone size are taken from that table; D and trimming were inferred from the DNA. A total of over a million clones appear in this sample, roughly 74% of them only once. The top ten hold more than 0.45% of the sample.

This record comes from a study of shared clonotypes between healthy human individuals (dated by TCRdb to about 2020). For the wider study: The cohort included a few men and two women between 18 and 49 years of age. For each donor, three plates each were used for CD4 naive and CD4 memory, two plates were used for CD8 naive, and one plate was used for CD8 memory. To estimate repertoire size and how much clonotypes are shared between individuals, the study performed deep sequencing of blood TCR repertoires from a few healthy adults. To increase sequencing depth and limit assay-specific biases, TCR repertoire library preparation and sequencing were carried out by different laboratories using diverse techniques. Per donor, leukapheresis produced somewhere between about 0.94 and 9 billion PBMCs.

The investigation overall reported the following: Sampling was restricted to blood, and TCR repertoires in tissues likely differ from the TCR repertoires found in blood. Because the study included only a small number of donors, the genetic and exposure-history diversity represented was limited. Pairwise subsampling indicated that sequencing depth was expected to affect the degree of clonotype sharing among donors. Higher generation probabilities were observed for clonotypes shared by all four sorted-subset donors than for non-shared clonotypes. When a few donors were compared, the shared fraction of clonotypes was about 5% for naive CD4, approximately 3.3% for naive CD8, more than 2% for memory CD4, and roughly 0.43% for memory CD8. Larger estimated clonotype richness was generally found for naive subsets than for memory subsets. Incomplete sequencing was indicated by rarefaction of sorted-subset datasets, despite the large sequencing depth.

Donors were healthy HIV-negative adults with no recently reported acute infections or vaccinations. All donors were Caucasian adults living in Nashville, Tennessee, USA. CD4+ T cells were enriched by magnetic negative selection; naive cells were then positively selected on CD45RA, and the negative fraction formed the memory subset. Blood was obtained by leukapheresis, after which PBMCs were separated by Ficoll-Histopaque density gradient centrifugation and cryopreserved in liquid nitrogen vapor phase. Purity and quantity of every magnetically sorted T cell population were checked by analytical flow cytometry. From each sorted fraction, genomic DNA was isolated and quantified by UV absorbance on a Nanodrop 2000c.

The receptor comes from a man aged 18 to 29 in good health. Some clones in this sample may be carry-over from other donors' samples. The chain is encoded by TRBV15 joined to TRBJ1-3, with 7 bases matching TRBD1. Sequences were obtained from memory CD4+ T cells from PBMCs. Explained via the paper, the cell subset or site label denotes: CD45RA-negative fraction. The CDR3: CATSRETGSGNTIYF. The nucleotide sequence reads as follows: TGTGCCACCAGCAGAGAGACAGGGAGTGGAAACACCATATATTTT.